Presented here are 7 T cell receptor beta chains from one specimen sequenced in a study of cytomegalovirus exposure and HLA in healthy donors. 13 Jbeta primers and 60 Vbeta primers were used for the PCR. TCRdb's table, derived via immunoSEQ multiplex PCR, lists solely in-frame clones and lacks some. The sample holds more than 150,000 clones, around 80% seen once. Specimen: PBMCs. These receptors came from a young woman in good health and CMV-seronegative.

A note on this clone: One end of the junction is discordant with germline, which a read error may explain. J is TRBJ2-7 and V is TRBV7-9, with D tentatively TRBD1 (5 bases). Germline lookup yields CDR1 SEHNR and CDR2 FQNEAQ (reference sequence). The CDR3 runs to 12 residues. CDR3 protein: CSSSPRGDEQYF. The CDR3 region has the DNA TGTTCCAGCAGCCCTAGGGGCGACGAGCAGTACTTC.

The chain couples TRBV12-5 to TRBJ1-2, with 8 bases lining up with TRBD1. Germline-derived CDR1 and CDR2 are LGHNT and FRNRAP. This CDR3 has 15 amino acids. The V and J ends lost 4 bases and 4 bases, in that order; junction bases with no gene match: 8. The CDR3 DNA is TGTGCTAGTGGTTCCGGACAGGGCGACATCTATGGCTACACCTTC. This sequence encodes CASGSGQGDIYGYTF.

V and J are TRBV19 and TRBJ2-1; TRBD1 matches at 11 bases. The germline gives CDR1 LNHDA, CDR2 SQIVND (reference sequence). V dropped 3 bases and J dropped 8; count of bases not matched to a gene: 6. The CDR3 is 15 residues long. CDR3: CASSIFRDRGDEQFF. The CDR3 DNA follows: TGTGCCAGTAGTATTTTTCGGGACAGGGGGGATGAGCAGTTCTTC.

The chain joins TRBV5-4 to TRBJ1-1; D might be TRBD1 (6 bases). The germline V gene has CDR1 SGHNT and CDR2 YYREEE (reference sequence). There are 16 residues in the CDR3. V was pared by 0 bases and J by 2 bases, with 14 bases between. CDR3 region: CASSLAGAGANTEAFF. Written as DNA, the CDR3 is TGTGCCAGCAGCTTGGCCGGGGCAGGGGCTAACACTGAAGCTTTCTTT.

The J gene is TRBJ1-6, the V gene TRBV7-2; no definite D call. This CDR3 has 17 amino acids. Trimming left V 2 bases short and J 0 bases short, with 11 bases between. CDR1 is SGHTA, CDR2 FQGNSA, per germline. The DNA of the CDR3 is TGTGCCAGCAGCTTACTCGTTGGCAACTCCTATAATTCACCCCTCCACTTT. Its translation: CASSLLVGNSYNSPLHF.

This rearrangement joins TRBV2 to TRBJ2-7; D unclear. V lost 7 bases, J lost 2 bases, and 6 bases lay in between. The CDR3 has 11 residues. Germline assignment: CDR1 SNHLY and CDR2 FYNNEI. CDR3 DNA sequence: TGTGCCAGCAAACGGGCCTACGAGCAGTACTTC. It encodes CASKRAYEQYF.

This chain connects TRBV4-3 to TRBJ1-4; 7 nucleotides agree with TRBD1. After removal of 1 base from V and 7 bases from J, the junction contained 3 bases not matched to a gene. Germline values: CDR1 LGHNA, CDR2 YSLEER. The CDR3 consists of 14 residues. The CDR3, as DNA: TGCGCCAGCAGCCAAGGACAGGGAGGTGAAAAACTGTTTTTT. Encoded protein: CASSQGQGGEKLFF.